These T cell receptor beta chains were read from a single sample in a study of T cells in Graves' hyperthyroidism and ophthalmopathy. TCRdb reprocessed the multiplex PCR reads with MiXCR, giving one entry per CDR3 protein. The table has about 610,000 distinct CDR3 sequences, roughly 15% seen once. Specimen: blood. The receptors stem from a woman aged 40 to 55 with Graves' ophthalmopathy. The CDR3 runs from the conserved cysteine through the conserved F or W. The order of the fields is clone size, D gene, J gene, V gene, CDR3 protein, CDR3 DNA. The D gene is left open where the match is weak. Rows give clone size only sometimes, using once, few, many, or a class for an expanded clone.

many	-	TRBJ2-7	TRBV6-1	CASRVGGRYEQYF	TGTGCCAGCAGGGTTGGGGGGCGGTACGAGCAGTACTTC
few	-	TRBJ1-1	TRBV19	CASKVGGTEAFF	TGTGCCAGTAAAGTGGGGGGAACTGAAGCTTTCTTT
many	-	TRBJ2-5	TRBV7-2	CASSLGPGQIQETQYF	TGTGCCAGCAGCTTAGGCCCCGGACAGATCCAAGAGACCCAGTACTTC
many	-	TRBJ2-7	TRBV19	CASSGPYGGGGEQYF	TGTGCCAGTAGTGGCCCCTATGGGGGGGGCGGCGAGCAGTACTTC
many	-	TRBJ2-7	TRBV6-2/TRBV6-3	CASSPWGRGTYEQYF	TGTGCCAGCAGTCCCTGGGGGCGGGGGACCTACGAGCAGTACTTC
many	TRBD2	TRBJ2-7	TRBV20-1	CSARDLGSGFREQYF	TGCAGTGCTAGAGATCTGGGTAGCGGGTTTCGCGAGCAGTACTTC
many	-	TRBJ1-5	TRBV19	CASRGGYWTRGNQPQHF	TGTGCCAGTAGGGGGGGGTATTGGACTCGGGGCAATCAGCCCCAGCATTTT
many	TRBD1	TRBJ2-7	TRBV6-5	CASSYSGQNYEQYF	TGTGCCAGCAGTTACTCGGGACAGAACTACGAGCAGTACTTC
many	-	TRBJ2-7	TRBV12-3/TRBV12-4	CASSLKEGYEQYF	TGTGCCAGCAGTTTAAAGGAGGGCTACGAGCAGTACTTC
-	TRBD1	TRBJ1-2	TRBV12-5	CASGSPTGDGYTF	TGTGCTAGTGGTTCGCCTACAGGGGATGGCTACACCTTC
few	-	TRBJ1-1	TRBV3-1	CASSQLGQTNTEAFF	TGTGCCAGCAGCCAACTCGGACAGACGAACACTGAAGCTTTCTTT
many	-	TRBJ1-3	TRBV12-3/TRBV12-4	CASSFYVPTGALDTIYF	TGTGCCAGCAGTTTTTATGTCCCCACAGGAGCCTTGGACACCATATATTTT
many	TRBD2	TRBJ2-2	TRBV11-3	CASSSTGTSVGTGELFF	TGTGCCAGCAGCTCAACCGGGACTAGCGTGGGCACCGGGGAGCTGTTTTTT
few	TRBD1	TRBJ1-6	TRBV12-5	CASGLRQGAFLSYNSPLHF	TGTGCTAGTGGTCTTCGACAGGGGGCCTTCCTCTCCTATAATTCACCCCTCCACTTT
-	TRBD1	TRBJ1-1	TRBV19	CASSKGTAEAFF	TGTGCCAGTAGTAAGGGGACAGCTGAAGCTTTCTTT
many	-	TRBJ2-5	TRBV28	CASSWPLGTEETQYF	TGTGCCAGCAGTTGGCCCCTCGGGACGGAAGAGACCCAGTACTTC
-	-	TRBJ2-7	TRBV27	CASSLRDRRTSRAYEQYF	TGTGCCAGCAGTCTCCGGGACAGGAGGACTAGCAGGGCCTACGAGCAGTACTTC
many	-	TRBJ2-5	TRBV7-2	CASSLDRETQYF	TGTGCCAGCAGTTTGGACAGAGAGACCCAGTACTTC
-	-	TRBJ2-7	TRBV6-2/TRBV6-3	CAGSYSRDEQYF	TGTGCCGGCAGTTACTCGAGGGACGAGCAGTACTTC
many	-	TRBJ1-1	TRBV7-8	CASSAQGLVNTEAFF	TGTGCCAGCAGCGCACAGGGCCTGGTGAACACTGAAGCTTTCTTT
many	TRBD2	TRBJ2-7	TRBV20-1	CSARGGTSSYEQYF	TGCAGTGCTAGAGGGGGGACTAGCTCCTACGAGCAGTACTTC
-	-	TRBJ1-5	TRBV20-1	CSAREGTGSQPQHF	TGCAGTGCTAGAGAGGGAACAGGAAGTCAGCCCCAGCATTTT